The rows below give T cell receptor beta chains drawn from one sample of a study of T cells expressing NK-cell markers. TCRdb processed the 5' RACE reads again and assigns one entry to each CDR3 protein, with no DNA. The data include 200,000 to 300,000 distinct CDR3 sequences; the top ten clones carry about 0.39%. The sample comprised blood T cells: a sorted CD56 or NKG2C T cell subset, CD4+ or CD8+ T cells, or bulk PBMC T cells (not recorded which). The receptors here all came from a man aged 18 to 29 in good health. CDR3s include the opening cysteine and the closing phenylalanine or tryptophan.

TRBJ2-1,TRBV6-4,CASPGQGYNEQFF
TRBJ2-4,TRBV20-1,CSASTPAEAKNIQYF
TRBJ2-1,TRBV3-1,CASSPRVAGNEQFF
TRBJ2-3,TRBV5-1,CASSFGFDADTQYF
TRBJ2-2,TRBV5-4,CASSPGTDTGELFF
TRBJ1-5,TRBV20-1,CSARVGRAWSNQPQHF
TRBJ2-1,TRBV27,CASSLSPRLAGGVDNEQFF
TRBJ2-5,TRBV5-4,CASSLSSSFQYF
TRBJ1-2,TRBV18,CASSPRSGSVGGYTF
TRBJ1-6,TRBV5-1,CASSLGPPESLHF
TRBJ1-6,TRBV4-3,CASSQGGPGAYNSPLHF
TRBJ1-3,TRBV12-3/TRBV12-4,CASSFYHRGEDGNTIYF
TRBJ2-7,TRBV20-1,CSASLSGTREQYF
TRBJ2-5,TRBV7-6,CASSLDGPTQYF
TRBJ2-7,TRBV9,CASSKQGAGGEQYF
TRBJ2-7,TRBV6-5,CASSFDRDPFYEQYF
TRBJ2-3,TRBV4-2,CASSRVAGGPSDTQYF
TRBJ2-5,TRBV19,CASSSGQAGTQYF